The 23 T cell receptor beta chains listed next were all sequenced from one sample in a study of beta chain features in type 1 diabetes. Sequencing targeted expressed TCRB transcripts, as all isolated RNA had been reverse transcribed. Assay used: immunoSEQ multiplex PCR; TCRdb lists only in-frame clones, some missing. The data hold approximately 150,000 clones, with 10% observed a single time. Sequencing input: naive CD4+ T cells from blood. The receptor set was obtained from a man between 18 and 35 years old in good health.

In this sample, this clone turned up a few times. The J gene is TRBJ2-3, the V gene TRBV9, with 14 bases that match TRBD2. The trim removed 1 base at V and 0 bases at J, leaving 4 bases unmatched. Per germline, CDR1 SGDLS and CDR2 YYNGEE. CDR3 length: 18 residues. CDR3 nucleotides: TGTGCCAGCAGCGTAAAGACTAGCGGGGGGGTGAGCACAGATACGCAGTATTTT. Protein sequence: CASSVKTSGGVSTDTQYF.

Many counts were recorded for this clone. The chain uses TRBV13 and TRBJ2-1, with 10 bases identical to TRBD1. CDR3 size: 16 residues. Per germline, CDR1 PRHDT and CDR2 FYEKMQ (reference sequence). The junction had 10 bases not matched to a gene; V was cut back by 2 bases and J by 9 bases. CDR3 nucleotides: TGTGCCAGCAGCTTAAGATGGACAGGGGGAGAGAGTGAGCAGTTCTTC. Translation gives CASSLRWTGGESEQFF.

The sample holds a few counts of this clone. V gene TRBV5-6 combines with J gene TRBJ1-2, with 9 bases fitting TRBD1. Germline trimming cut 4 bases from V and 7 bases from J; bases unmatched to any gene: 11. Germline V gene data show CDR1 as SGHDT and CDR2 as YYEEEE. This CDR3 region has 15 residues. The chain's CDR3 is CASSLTGGVSRGYTF. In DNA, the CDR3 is TGTGCCAGCAGCCTTACAGGGGGCGTTTCCCGTGGCTACACCTTC.

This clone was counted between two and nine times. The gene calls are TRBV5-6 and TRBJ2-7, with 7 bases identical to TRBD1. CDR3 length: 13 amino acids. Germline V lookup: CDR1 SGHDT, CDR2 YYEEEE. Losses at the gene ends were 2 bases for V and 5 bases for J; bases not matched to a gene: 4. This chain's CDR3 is CASSLDDRDEQYF. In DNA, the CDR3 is TGTGCCAGCAGCTTAGACGACAGGGACGAGCAGTACTTC.

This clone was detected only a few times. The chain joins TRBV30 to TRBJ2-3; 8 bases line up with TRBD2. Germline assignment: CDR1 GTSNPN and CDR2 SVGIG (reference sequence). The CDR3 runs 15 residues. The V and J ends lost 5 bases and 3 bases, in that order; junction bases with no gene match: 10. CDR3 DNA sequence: TGTGCCTGGGGGCGGGGGGCGCTTCGGACAGATACGCAGTATTTT. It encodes CAWGRGALRTDTQYF.

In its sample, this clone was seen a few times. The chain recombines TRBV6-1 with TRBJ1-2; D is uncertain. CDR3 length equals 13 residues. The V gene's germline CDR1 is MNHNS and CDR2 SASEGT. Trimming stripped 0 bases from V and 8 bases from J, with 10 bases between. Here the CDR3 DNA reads TGTGCCAGCAGTGAAGCCCAGCGTCTGGGCTACACCTTC. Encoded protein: CASSEAQRLGYTF.

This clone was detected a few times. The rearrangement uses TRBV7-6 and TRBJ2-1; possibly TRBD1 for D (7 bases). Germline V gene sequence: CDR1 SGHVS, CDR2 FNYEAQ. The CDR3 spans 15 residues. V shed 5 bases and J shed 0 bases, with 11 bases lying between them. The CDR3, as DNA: TGTGCCAGCAGCCCAGGGGGGAGCTCCTACAATGAGCAGTTCTTC. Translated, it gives CASSPGGSSYNEQFF. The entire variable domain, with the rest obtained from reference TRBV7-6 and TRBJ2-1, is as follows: GAGVSQSPRYKVTKRGQDVALRCDPISGHVSLYWYRQALGQGPEFLTYFNYEAQQDKSGLPNDRFSAERPEGSISTLTIQRTEQRDSAMYRCASSPGGSSYNEQFFGPGTRLTVL.

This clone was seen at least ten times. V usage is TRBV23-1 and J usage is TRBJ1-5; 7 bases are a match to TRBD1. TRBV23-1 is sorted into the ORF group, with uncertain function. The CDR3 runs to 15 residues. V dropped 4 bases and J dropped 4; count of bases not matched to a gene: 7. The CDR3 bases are TGCGCCAGCAGTCCCCCCAGGGGGGTTAATCAGCCCCAGCATTTT. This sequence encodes CASSPPRGVNQPQHF.

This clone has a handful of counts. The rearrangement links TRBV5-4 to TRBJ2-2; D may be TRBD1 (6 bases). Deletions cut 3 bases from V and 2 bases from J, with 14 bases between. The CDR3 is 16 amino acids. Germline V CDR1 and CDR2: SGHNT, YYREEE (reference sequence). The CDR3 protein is CASSYDAGVNTGELFF. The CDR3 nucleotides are TGTGCCAGCAGCTACGACGCAGGGGTCAACACCGGGGAGCTGTTTTTT.

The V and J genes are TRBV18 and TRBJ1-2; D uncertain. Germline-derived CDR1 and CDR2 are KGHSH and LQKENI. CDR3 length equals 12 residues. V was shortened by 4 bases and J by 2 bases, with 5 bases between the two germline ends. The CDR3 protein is CASSRANYGYTF. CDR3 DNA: TGTGCCAGCTCACGGGCAAACTATGGCTACACCTTC.

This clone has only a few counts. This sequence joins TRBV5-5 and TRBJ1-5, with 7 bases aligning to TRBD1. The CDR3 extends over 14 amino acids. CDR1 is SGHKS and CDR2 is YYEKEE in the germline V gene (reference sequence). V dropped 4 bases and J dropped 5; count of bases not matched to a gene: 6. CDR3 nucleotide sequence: TGTGCCAGCAGCCTTAGGGGGCAGGATCAGCCCCAGCATTTT. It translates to CASSLRGQDQPQHF.

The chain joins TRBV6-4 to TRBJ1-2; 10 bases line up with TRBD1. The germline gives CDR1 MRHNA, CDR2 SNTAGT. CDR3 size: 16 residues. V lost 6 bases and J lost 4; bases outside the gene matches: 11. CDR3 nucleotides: TGTGCCAGCAGCCGACGGACAGGGGGAGACCTCTATGGCTACACCTTC. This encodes CASSRRTGGDLYGYTF.

The CDR3 bases are TGTGCCAGCAGCGTAGGACTAGTTCCAGATACGCAGTATTTT. Protein: CASSVGLVPDTQYF. The rearrangement uses TRBV9 and TRBJ2-3, with D perhaps matching TRBD2 (6 bases). The CDR3 covers 14 residues. From germline, CDR1 is SGDLS and CDR2 YYNGEE. Trimming pared 0 bases from V and 4 bases from J, leaving 9 bases between.

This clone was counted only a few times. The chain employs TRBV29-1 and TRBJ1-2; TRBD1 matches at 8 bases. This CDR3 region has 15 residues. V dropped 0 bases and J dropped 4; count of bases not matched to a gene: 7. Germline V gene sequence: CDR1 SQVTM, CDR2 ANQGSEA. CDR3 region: CSVEDPPDRAYGYTF. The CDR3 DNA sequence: TGCAGCGTTGAAGATCCCCCGGACAGGGCCTATGGCTACACCTTC.

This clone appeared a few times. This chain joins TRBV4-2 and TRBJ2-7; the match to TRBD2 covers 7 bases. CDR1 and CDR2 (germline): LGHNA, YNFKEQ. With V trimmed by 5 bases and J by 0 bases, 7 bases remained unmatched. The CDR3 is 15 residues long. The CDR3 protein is CASSFLAGDSYEQYF. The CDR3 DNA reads TGTGCCAGCAGCTTTCTGGCGGGGGACTCCTACGAGCAGTACTTC.

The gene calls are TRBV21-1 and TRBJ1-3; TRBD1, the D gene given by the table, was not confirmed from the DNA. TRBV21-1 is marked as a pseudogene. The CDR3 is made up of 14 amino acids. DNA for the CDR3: TGTGCCAGCACCCCGGGACAGTTCGGAAACACCATATATTTT. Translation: CASTPGQFGNTIYF.

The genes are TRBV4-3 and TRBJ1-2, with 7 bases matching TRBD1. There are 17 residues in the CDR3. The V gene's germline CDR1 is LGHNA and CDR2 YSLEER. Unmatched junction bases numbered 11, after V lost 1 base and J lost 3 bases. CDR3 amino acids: CASSQGSTGEVYYGYTF. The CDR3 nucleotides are TGCGCCAGCAGCCAAGGGAGTACAGGGGAGGTTTACTATGGCTACACCTTC.

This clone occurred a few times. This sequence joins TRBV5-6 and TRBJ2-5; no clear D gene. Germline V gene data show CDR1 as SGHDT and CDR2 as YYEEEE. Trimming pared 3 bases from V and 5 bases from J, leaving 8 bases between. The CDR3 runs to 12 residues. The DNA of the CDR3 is TGTGCCAGCAGCTCACTTCTGGAGACCCAGTACTTC. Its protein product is CASSSLLETQYF. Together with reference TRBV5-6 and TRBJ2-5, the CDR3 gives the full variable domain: DAGVTQSPTHLIKTRGQQVTLRCSPKSGHDTVSWYQQALGQGPQFIFQYYEEEERQRGNFPDRFSGHQFPNYSSELNVNALLLGDSALYLCASSSLLETQYFGPGTRLLVL.

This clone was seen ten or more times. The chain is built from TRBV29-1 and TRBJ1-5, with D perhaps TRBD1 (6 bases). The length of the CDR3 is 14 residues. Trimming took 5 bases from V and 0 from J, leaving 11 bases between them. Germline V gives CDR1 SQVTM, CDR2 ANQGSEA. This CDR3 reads CSVQQGYSNQPQHF. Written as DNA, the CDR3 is TGCAGCGTTCAACAGGGTTATAGCAATCAGCCCCAGCATTTT.

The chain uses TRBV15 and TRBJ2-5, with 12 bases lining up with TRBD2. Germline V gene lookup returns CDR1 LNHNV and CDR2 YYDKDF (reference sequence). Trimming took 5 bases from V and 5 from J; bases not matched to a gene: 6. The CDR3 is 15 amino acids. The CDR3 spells CATSSTSGGWETQYF. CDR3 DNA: TGTGCCACCAGCTCTACTAGCGGGGGGTGGGAGACCCAGTACTTC.

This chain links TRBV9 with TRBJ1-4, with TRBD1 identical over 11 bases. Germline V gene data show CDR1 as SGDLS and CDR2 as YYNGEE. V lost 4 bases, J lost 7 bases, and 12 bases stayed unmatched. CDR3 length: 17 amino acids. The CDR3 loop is CASSSGTGGAWGEKLFF. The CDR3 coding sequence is TGTGCCAGCAGCTCCGGGACAGGGGGTGCCTGGGGTGAAAAACTGTTTTTT.

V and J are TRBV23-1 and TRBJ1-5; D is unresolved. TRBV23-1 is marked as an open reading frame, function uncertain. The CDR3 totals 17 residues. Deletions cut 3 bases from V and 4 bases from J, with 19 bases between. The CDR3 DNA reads TGCGCCAGCAGTCATCCCAGGAAAGGCGTGCCTAATCAGCCCCAGCATTTT. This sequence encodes CASSHPRKGVPNQPQHF.

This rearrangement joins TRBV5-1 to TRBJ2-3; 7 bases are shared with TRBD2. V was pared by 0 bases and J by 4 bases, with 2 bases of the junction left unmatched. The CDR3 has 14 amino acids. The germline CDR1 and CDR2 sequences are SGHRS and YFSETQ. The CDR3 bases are TGCGCCAGCAGCTTGGGGAGCGGGGCAGATACGCAGTATTTT. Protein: CASSLGSGADTQYF.